This TCR beta chain appears in the sequencing data of a study of CD8 T cells in ankylosing spondylitis. General observations from the study: The authors found the disease-linked clones to be CD8+ and relatively rare in peripheral blood. Ankylosing spondylitis blood appeared to be characterized by a TCR beta motif of roughly eight highly homologous variants. There were earlier reports of some motif variants in reactive arthritis synovial fluid and blood. The authors reported significant enrichment of disease-linked clones in matched ankylosing spondylitis synovial fluid.

This clonotype was seen repeatedly, ten times or more. Its antigen is not known. A read error is possible here, since a much larger clone lies one base away. TCRdb re-called the 5' RACE reads through MiXCR, storing one row per CDR3 protein. The table lists 200,000 to 250,000 distinct CDR3 sequences, approximately 8.4% of them singletons. The clonotype comes from a female donor with ankylosing spondylitis or in good health (not recorded which). Material: blood, either unsorted or a sorted T cell fraction (not recorded which).

For the CDR3, the DNA is TGTGCCAGCAGTTACGGTGGAATCACAGATACGCAGTATTTT. Translation gives CASSYGGITDTQYF. The chain is built from TRBV6-5 and TRBJ2-3; D unresolved. V was pared by 2 bases and J by 2 bases, with 8 bases between. Germline CDR1 is MNHEY and CDR2 is SVGAGI. The CDR3 spans 14 residues.